What follows are 8 T cell receptor beta chains derived from one specimen sequenced in a study of blood T cell repertoires in COVID-19. The protocol was immunoSEQ multiplex PCR, while the TCRdb copy is restricted to in-frame clones and leaves out a portion. There are 110,000 or so clones in the sample; roughly 89% occur only once, and about 20% lies in the top ten. Sequencing was performed on peripheral blood. These receptors were obtained from a human donor with acute or convalescent COVID-19. The donor label of this sample is uncertain.

The chain employs TRBV19 and TRBJ1-3; TRBD1 is a possible D gene (5 bases). The CDR3 spans 16 residues. V was clipped by 5 bases and J by 0 bases, with 14 bases between them. Germline V CDR1 and CDR2: LNHDA, SQIVND (reference sequence). The CDR3 nucleotides are TGTGCCAGTAGTCCTCAGGGCCTACTCTCTGGAAACACCATATATTTT. Its protein is CASSPQGLLSGNTIYF.

The chain couples TRBV18 to TRBJ1-2, with 9 bases that match TRBD1. CDR1 and CDR2 (germline): KGHSH, LQKENI. The CDR3 contains 18 residues. The V and J ends lost 1 base and 1 base, in that order; junction bases with no gene match: 10. The CDR3 is CASSPLVGQGNFNYGYTF. The DNA of the CDR3 is TGTGCCAGCTCACCACTCGTGGGACAGGGTAATTTTAACTATGGCTACACCTTC.

This clone has just one count. The chain joins TRBV18 to TRBJ1-6; D is unresolved. The V end lost 2 bases, the J end lost 6 bases, and 11 bases lay between the germline ends. The length of the CDR3 is 15 residues. Germline CDR1 KGHSH, CDR2 LQKENI. The CDR3 reads CASSPFDIANSPLHF. CDR3 in DNA: TGTGCCAGCTCACCATTCGACATTGCTAATTCACCCCTCCACTTT.

V usage is TRBV7-9 and J usage is TRBJ2-3; 8 nucleotides match TRBD2. Germline V CDR1 and CDR2: SEHNR, FQNEAQ (reference sequence). Unmatched junction bases numbered 10, after V lost 5 bases and J lost 0 bases. The CDR3 extends over 17 amino acids. CDR3 loop: CASSPRGSGTSTDTQYF. CDR3 in DNA: TGTGCCAGCAGCCCCAGGGGTAGCGGGACTAGCACAGATACGCAGTATTTT.

The chain is built from TRBV28 and TRBJ2-2; D possibly corresponds to TRBD1 (6 bases). The CDR3 covers 13 residues. Germline V gene data show CDR1 as MDHEN and CDR2 as SYDVKM. Between the trimmed V and J ends, which lost 6 bases and 6 bases, there was a span of 11 bases. CDR3 amino acids: CASRTGQSGELFF. CDR3 DNA sequence: TGTGCCAGCAGAACTGGACAGTCCGGGGAGCTGTTTTTT.

V usage is TRBV28 and J usage is TRBJ1-5; D is possibly TRBD1 (6 bases). Germline-derived CDR1 and CDR2 are MDHEN and SYDVKM. The CDR3 loop spans 13 amino acids. The germline V and J ends were trimmed by 2 bases and 6 bases, with 8 bases remaining between them. CDR3 sequence: CASSLAGAQPQHF. In DNA, the CDR3 is TGTGCCAGCAGTTTAGCGGGGGCTCAGCCCCAGCATTTT.

Only one count was recorded for this clone. The rearrangement uses TRBV5-1 and TRBJ2-3, with D possibly being TRBD2 (6 bases). Trimming shortened V by 0 bases and J by 2 bases, and 7 bases separated the two germline ends. The CDR3 loop spans 14 amino acids. From germline, CDR1 is SGHRS and CDR2 YFSETQ. The CDR3 sequence is CASSLGGDTDTQYF. The CDR3 coding sequence is TGCGCCAGCAGCTTGGGGGGGGACACAGATACGCAGTATTTT.

The V and J genes are TRBV27 and TRBJ2-3; 12 nucleotides align to TRBD2. From germline, CDR1 is MNHEY and CDR2 SMNVEV (reference sequence). V shed 6 bases and J 4 bases; nucleotides not matched to a gene: 14. The CDR3 loop spans 18 amino acids. CDR3: CASSASGLAGGPPDTQYF. The CDR3 DNA is TGTGCCAGCAGCGCTAGCGGGCTAGCGGGAGGGCCCCCAGATACGCAGTATTTT.